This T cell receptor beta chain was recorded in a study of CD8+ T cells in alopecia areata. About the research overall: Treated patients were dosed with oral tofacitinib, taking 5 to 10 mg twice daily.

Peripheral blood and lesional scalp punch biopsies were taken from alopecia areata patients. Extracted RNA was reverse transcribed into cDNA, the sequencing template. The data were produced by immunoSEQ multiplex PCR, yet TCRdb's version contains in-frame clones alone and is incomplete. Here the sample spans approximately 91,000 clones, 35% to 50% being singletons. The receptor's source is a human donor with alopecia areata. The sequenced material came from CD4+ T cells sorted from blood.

The CDR3 DNA is TGTGCCAGCAGTTATGGGGACGGCGAGCAGTACTTC. This encodes CASSYGDGEQYF. V and J are TRBV6-6 and TRBJ2-7, with D possibly being TRBD1 or TRBD2 (5 bases each). Trimming took off 3 bases at V and 6 bases at J, with 9 bases between the two ends. Germline CDR1 is MNHNY and CDR2 is SVGAGI (reference sequence). This CDR3 has 12 residues.